A selection of T cell receptor beta chains follows, all from one sample in a study of cytomegalovirus exposure and HLA in healthy donors. Some clones are missing from TCRdb's copy, which holds only in-frame ones; the method was immunoSEQ multiplex PCR. The table records some 150,000 clones, 75% to 85% of them present only once. Sequenced sample: PBMCs. Receptors originate from a female donor in good health and CMV-seropositive. The CDR3 runs from the conserved cysteine through the conserved F or W. A D gene is named only where the DNA matches it firmly. Not every row has a clone size; where given, it reads once, few, many or a size class.

V gene	clone size	D gene	J gene	CDR3 protein	CDR3 DNA
TRBV5-1	-	TRBD1	TRBJ2-2	CASSSVGTGVNTGELFF	TGCGCCAGCAGCTCGGTCGGGACAGGGGTTAACACCGGGGAGCTGTTTTTT
TRBV28	-	TRBD1	TRBJ2-7	CASSSRQGARMEDEQYF	TGTGCCAGCAGTTCCAGACAGGGGGCGCGTATGGAAGACGAGCAGTACTTC
TRBV2	-	-	TRBJ2-1	CASSEMGQGWNEQFF	TGTGCCAGCAGTGAAATGGGGCAGGGATGGAATGAGCAGTTCTTC
TRBV6-4	-	TRBD1	TRBJ1-2	CASSATTGGYGYTF	TGTGCCAGCAGTGCCACGACAGGGGGATATGGCTACACCTTC
TRBV2	-	-	TRBJ1-3	CASRRGDRNTIYF	TGTGCCAGCAGACGAGGGGACAGAAACACCATATATTTT
TRBV5-1	-	-	TRBJ1-2	CASSLAGDSLRSYGYTF	TGCGCCAGCAGCTTGGCTGGAGACTCCCTACGGAGCTATGGCTACACCTTC
TRBV7-6	-	-	TRBJ1-5	CASSLGPGKNQPQHF	TGTGCCAGCAGCTTAGGGCCAGGGAAAAATCAGCCCCAGCATTTT
TRBV6-1	-	-	TRBJ1-1	CASSPGLVAFF	TGTGCCAGCAGCCCAGGCCTGGTAGCTTTCTTT
TRBV6-4	few	-	TRBJ1-3	CASSELGNTIYF	TGTGCCAGCAGTGAACTCGGAAACACCATATATTTT
TRBV5-1	-	TRBD2	TRBJ2-7	CASSLSSGSFEQYF	TGCGCCAGCAGCTTATCTAGCGGGTCATTCGAGCAGTACTTC
TRBV7-9	once	-	TRBJ1-6	CASSLQGNNSPLHF	TGTGCCAGCAGCTTACAGGGAAATAATTCACCCCTCCACTTT
TRBV6-4	once	TRBD1	TRBJ1-2	CASSETGQGQGYTF	TGTGCCAGCAGTGAAACTGGACAGGGTCAAGGCTACACCTTC
TRBV28	-	TRBD1	TRBJ1-2	CASSLVDRAYGYTF	TGTGCCAGCAGTTTAGTAGACAGGGCCTATGGCTACACCTTC
TRBV7-3	few	TRBD2	TRBJ2-1	CASSLGAGNIYNEQFF	TGTGCCAGCAGCCTAGGAGCGGGGAACATCTACAATGAGCAGTTCTTC
TRBV7-9	-	-	TRBJ2-1	CASSLGGGGQFF	TGTGCCAGCAGCCTTGGGGGCGGGGGGCAGTTCTTC
TRBV19	once	-	TRBJ1-1	CASSHSGRRYTEAFF	TGTGCCAGTAGCCATTCAGGTCGGAGGTACACTGAAGCTTTCTTT
TRBV6-1	-	-	TRBJ2-1	CASSVLTISYNEQFF	TGTGCCAGCAGTGTATTAACTATATCCTACAATGAGCAGTTCTTC
TRBV7-8	-	-	TRBJ1-6	CASSWQGNSPLHF	TGTGCCAGCAGCTGGCAGGGTAATTCACCCCTCCACTTT
TRBV30	few	-	TRBJ1-1	CAWKRTGRTEAFF	TGTGCCTGGAAGAGGACGGGGAGGACTGAAGCTTTCTTT
TRBV9	-	TRBD1	TRBJ2-2	CASSVRAGGPGELFF	TGTGCCAGCAGCGTAAGGGCAGGGGGTCCCGGGGAGCTGTTTTTT
TRBV5-1	few	-	TRBJ2-6	CASSFTATFSGANVLTF	TGCGCCAGCAGCTTCACAGCTACATTCTCTGGGGCCAACGTCCTGACTTTC
TRBV10-3	-	-	TRBJ2-3	CAIHGGSTDTQYF	TGTGCCATCCACGGGGGTTCCACAGATACGCAGTATTTT
TRBV28	-	-	TRBJ2-5	CASRDSMEGETQYF	TGTGCCAGCCGAGACTCTATGGAGGGGGAGACCCAGTACTTC
TRBV5-1	-	TRBD1	TRBJ2-2	CASSRDSPTGELFF	TGCGCCAGCAGCCGGGACAGCCCCACCGGGGAGCTGTTTTTT
TRBV27	-	TRBD1	TRBJ2-1	CASSPDRAAYNEQFF	TGTGCCAGCAGTCCGGACAGGGCGGCCTACAATGAGCAGTTCTTC
TRBV5-5	few	-	TRBJ1-5	CASSGNRVGQPQHF	TGTGCCAGCAGCGGTAACAGGGTAGGGCAGCCCCAGCATTTT
TRBV9	-	-	TRBJ2-1	CASSVVGAGGWDEQFF	TGTGCCAGCAGCGTAGTGGGGGCGGGCGGCTGGGATGAGCAGTTCTTC
TRBV18	-	-	TRBJ1-1	CASSPEGNTNTEAFF	TGTGCCAGCTCACCGGAGGGTAATACGAACACTGAAGCTTTCTTT
TRBV13	-	-	TRBJ2-1	CASSHEGGEQFF	TGTGCCAGCAGTCACGAGGGGGGGGAGCAGTTCTTC
TRBV5-4	few	-	TRBJ1-1	CASSLTGYTEAFF	TGTGCCAGCAGCTTGACAGGGTACACTGAAGCTTTCTTT
TRBV20-1	-	-	TRBJ1-2	CSAQRNYGYTF	TGCAGTGCGCAACGGAACTATGGCTACACCTTC
TRBV9	-	-	TRBJ2-5	CASSVGGLQETQYF	TGTGCCAGCAGCGTAGGGGGGCTCCAAGAGACCCAGTACTTC
TRBV10-3	-	TRBD2	TRBJ2-1	CAISGGASGGDNEQFF	TGTGCCATCAGTGGAGGGGCTAGCGGGGGGGATAATGAGCAGTTCTTC
TRBV5-4	-	-	TRBJ1-5	CASSLRPGGNQPQHF	TGTGCCAGCAGCTTACGACCAGGGGGCAATCAGCCCCAGCATTTT
TRBV7-9	-	-	TRBJ2-5	CASSKQDSQETQYF	TGTGCCAGCAGTAAACAGGACAGCCAAGAGACCCAGTACTTC
TRBV10-3	few	-	TRBJ1-2	CAISESDFYGQPYGYTF	TGTGCCATCAGTGAGTCGGATTTCTACGGACAGCCCTATGGCTACACCTTC
TRBV6-1	-	-	TRBJ2-5	CAGERDSKETQYF	TGTGCCGGAGAGAGGGACTCCAAAGAGACCCAGTACTTC